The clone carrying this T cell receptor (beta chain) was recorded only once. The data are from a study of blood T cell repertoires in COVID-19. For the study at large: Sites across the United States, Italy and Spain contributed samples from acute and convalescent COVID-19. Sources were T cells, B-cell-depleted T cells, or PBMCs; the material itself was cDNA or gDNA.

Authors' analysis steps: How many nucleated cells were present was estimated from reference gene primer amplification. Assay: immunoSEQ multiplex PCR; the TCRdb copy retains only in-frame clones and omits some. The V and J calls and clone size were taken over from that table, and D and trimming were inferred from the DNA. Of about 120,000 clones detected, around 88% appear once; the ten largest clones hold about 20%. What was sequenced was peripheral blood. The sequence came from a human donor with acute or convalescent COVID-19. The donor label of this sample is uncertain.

CDR3 sequence: CSALAGRIAFF. In DNA form, the CDR3 reads TGCAGTGCACTGGCGGGGAGAATAGCTTTCTTT. V and J are TRBV20-1 and TRBJ1-1, with D unresolved. The germline gives CDR1 DFQATT, CDR2 SNEGSKA (reference sequence). With 6 bases removed from V and 10 bases from J, the gap between germline ends came to 15 bases. The CDR3 runs 11 residues.